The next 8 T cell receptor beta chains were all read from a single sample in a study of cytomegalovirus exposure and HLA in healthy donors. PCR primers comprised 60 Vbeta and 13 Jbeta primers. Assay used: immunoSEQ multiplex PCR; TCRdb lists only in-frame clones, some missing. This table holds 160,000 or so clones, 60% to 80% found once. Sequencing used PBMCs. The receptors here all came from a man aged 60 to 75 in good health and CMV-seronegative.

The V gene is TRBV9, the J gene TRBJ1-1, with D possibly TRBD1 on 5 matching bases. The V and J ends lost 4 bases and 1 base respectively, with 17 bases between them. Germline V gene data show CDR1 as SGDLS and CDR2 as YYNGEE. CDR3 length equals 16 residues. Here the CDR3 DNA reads TGTGCCAGCAGCCCCAGGGTAGGCCCGGGGAACACTGAAGCTTTCTTT. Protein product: CASSPRVGPGNTEAFF.

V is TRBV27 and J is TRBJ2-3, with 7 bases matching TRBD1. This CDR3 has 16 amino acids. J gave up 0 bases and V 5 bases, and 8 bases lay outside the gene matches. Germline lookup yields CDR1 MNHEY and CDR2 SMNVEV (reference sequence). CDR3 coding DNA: TGTGCCAGCAGTGGACAGGCCCTTTCTAGCACAGATACGCAGTATTTT. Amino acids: CASSGQALSSTDTQYF.

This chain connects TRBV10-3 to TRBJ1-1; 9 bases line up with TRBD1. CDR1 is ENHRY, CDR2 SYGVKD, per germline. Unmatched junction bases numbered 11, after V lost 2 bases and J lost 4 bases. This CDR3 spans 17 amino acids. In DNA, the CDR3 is TGTGCCATCAGTGAGACGGGGACAGGGCCCCTCGGCACTGAAGCTTTCTTT. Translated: CAISETGTGPLGTEAFF.

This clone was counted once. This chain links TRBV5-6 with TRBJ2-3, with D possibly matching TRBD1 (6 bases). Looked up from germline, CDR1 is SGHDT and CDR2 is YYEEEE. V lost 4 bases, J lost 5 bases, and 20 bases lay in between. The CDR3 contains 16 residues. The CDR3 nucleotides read TGTGCCAGCAGCGGAAGAGGGGGTTCTATAAAAGATACGCAGTATTTT. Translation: CASSGRGGSIKDTQYF.

For the CDR3, the DNA is TGTGCCAGCAGTTACTCACAGGGCCTCATGAACACTGAAGCTTTCTTT. This gives the protein CASSYSQGLMNTEAFF. The chain uses TRBV6-5 and TRBJ1-1; possibly TRBD1 for D (6 bases). The CDR3 runs 16 residues. Germline-derived CDR1 and CDR2 are MNHEY and SVGAGI. V gave up 0 bases and J gave up 0 bases, with 11 bases separating them.

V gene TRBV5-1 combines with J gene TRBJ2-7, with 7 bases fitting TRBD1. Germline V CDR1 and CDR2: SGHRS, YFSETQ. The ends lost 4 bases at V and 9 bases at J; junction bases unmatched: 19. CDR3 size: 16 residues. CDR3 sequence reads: CASSPEGTGDQGAQYF. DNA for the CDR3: TGCGCCAGCAGCCCCGAGGGCACAGGGGACCAAGGCGCGCAGTACTTC.

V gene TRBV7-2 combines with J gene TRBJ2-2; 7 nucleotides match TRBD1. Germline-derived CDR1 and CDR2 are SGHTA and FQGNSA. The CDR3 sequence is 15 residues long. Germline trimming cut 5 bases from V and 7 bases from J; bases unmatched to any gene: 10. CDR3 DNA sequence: TGTGCCAGCAGCCCACAGGGGTGGTATAGCGGGGAGCTGTTTTTT. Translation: CASSPQGWYSGELFF.

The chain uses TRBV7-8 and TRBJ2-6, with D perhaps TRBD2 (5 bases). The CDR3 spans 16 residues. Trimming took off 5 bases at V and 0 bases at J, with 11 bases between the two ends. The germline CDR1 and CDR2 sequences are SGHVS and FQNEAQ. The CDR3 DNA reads TGTGCCAGCAGCCCTACTCGGGACTCTGGGGCCAACGTCCTGACTTTC. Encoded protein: CASSPTRDSGANVLTF.